Below, 16 T cell receptor beta chains from the same sample are listed, as sequenced in a study of blood T cell repertoires in COVID-19. TCRdb keeps only in-frame clones here, not all; method: immunoSEQ multiplex PCR. The table has over 60,000 clones, about nine tenths seen once. Sequenced sample: peripheral blood. These receptors were obtained from a man between 65 and 85 years old with active or convalescent COVID-19.

V and J are TRBV20-1 and TRBJ2-3; 7 nucleotides match TRBD1. CDR3 length: 14 amino acids. The germline CDR1 and CDR2 sequences are DFQATT and SNEGSKA (reference sequence). The ends lost 3 bases at V and 6 bases at J; junction bases unmatched: 9. The DNA for the CDR3 is TGCAGTGCTAGTAGTACAGGGGCGGCGGATACGCAGTATTTT. Amino acids: CSASSTGAADTQYF.

The chain links TRBV5-1 to TRBJ1-2, with D tentatively TRBD1 (5 bases). Trimming removed 4 bases at V and 2 bases at J, with 12 bases between. The CDR3 covers 14 residues. The germline CDR1 and CDR2 sequences are SGHRS and YFSETQ. CDR3 nucleotides: TGCGCCAGCAGCCGTCTGACAGAGAACTATGGCTACACCTTC. It specifies CASSRLTENYGYTF. Full variable domain (rest looked up from reference TRBV5-1 and TRBJ1-2): KAGVTQTPRYLIKTRGQQVTLSCSPISGHRSVSWYQQTPGQGLQFLFEYFSETQRNKGNFPGRFSGRQFSNSRSEMNVSTLELGDSALYLCASSRLTENYGYTFGSGTRLTVV.

The gene calls are TRBV19 and TRBJ2-1, with D perhaps TRBD2 (7 bases). CDR3 length: 15 amino acids. Between the trimmed V and J ends, which lost 3 bases and 7 bases, there was a span of 16 bases. Germline V gene data show CDR1 as LNHDA and CDR2 as SQIVND (reference sequence). CDR3 residues: CASSMTSRGRNEQFF. CDR3 nucleotide sequence: TGTGCCAGTAGTATGACTAGCAGGGGACGGAATGAGCAGTTCTTC.

The chain combines TRBV27 with TRBJ1-5, with D maybe TRBD1 (6 bases). Germline V gene data show CDR1 as MNHEY and CDR2 as SMNVEV (reference sequence). Trimming stripped 4 bases from V and 5 bases from J, with 9 bases between. The CDR3 has 13 amino acids. CDR3 in amino acids: CASSSTGYQPQHF. The CDR3 nucleotides are TGTGCCAGCAGTTCGACAGGCTATCAGCCCCAGCATTTT.

The rearrangement uses TRBV2 and TRBJ2-1; weak D call: TRBD2 (5 bases). Germline CDR1 SNHLY, CDR2 FYNNEI. Trimming cost V 6 bases and J 8 bases, with 8 bases left between them. The CDR3 has 11 amino acids. The CDR3: CASSAGYEQFF. DNA of the CDR3: TGTGCCAGCAGCGCGGGTTATGAGCAGTTCTTC.

The chain recombines TRBV6-2 or TRBV6-3 with TRBJ1-5; possible D gene TRBD1, 5 bases. V was trimmed by 4 bases and J by 1 base, leaving 14 bases between them. The CDR3 totals 16 residues. The germline gives CDR1 MNHEY, CDR2 SVGEGT. The CDR3 DNA sequence: TGTGCCAGCAGTTTAGAGGGGACTCTGAGCAATCAGCCCCAGCATTTT. This gives the protein CASSLEGTLSNQPQHF.

The J gene is TRBJ1-2, the V gene TRBV28; D call uncertain. The CDR3 loop spans 13 amino acids. Deletions cut 3 bases from V and 5 bases from J, with 10 bases between. Per the germline V gene, CDR1 is MDHEN and CDR2 is SYDVKM. For the CDR3, the DNA is TGTGCCAGCAGTTTTGCATCACTGTATGGCTACACCTTC. Its protein is CASSFASLYGYTF.

The chain recombines TRBV7-3 with TRBJ2-7; unclear D gene. With 0 bases removed from V and 1 base from J, the gap between germline ends came to 7 bases. This CDR3 has 14 residues. Looked up from germline, CDR1 is SGHTA and CDR2 is FQGTGA. The CDR3 nucleotides are TGTGCCAGCAGCTTAACACACGGGTCCTACGAGCAGTACTTC. Protein product: CASSLTHGSYEQYF.

The chain carries TRBV10-3 and TRBJ2-1, with 8 bases lining up with TRBD1. The CDR3 totals 14 residues. V lost 8 bases to trimming and J lost 7 bases; unmatched junction nucleotides: 10. Germline loops: CDR1 ENHRY, CDR2 SYGVKD. CDR3 amino acids: CAIGRQGRHNEQFF. CDR3 DNA sequence: TGTGCCATCGGGAGACAGGGGCGGCATAATGAGCAGTTCTTC.

The V call is TRBV11-2, the J call TRBJ2-7, with TRBD1 identical over 10 bases. Germline CDR1 SGHAT, CDR2 FQNNGV. With 6 bases clipped from V and 2 bases from J, the junction kept 4 bases outside the gene matches. The CDR3 has 14 amino acids. The DNA of the CDR3 is TGTGCCAGCAGGTCCGGGACAGGGGCCTACGAGCAGTACTTC. Its translation: CASRSGTGAYEQYF.

The chain carries TRBV9 and TRBJ2-7; D gene uncertain. CDR1 and CDR2 (germline): SGDLS, YYNGEE. Deletions cut 3 bases from V and 1 base from J, with 23 bases between. The CDR3 totals 18 residues. CDR3 DNA sequence: TGTGCCAGCAGCGCACCCAAGAACGGTTTGAGAAGATCCTACGAGCAGTACTTC. Protein sequence: CASSAPKNGLRRSYEQYF.

V gene TRBV4-2 combines with J gene TRBJ2-1, with TRBD2 matching over 7 bases. Trimming removed 0 bases from V and 0 bases from J; junction bases left unmatched: 8. Germline V lookup: CDR1 LGHNA, CDR2 YNFKEQ. The CDR3 runs 18 residues. CDR3 DNA: TGTGCCAGCAGCCAAGAAATGGCTAGCGGAGGCTCCTACAATGAGCAGTTCTTC. Residues: CASSQEMASGGSYNEQFF.

The chain employs TRBV27 and TRBJ2-6; D ambiguous. V was pared by 3 bases and J by 2 bases, with 8 bases between. The length of the CDR3 is 15 residues. CDR1 MNHEY and CDR2 SMNVEV come from the germline V gene (reference sequence). CDR3 in DNA: TGTGCCAGCAGTTTCGTGCCGGCTGGGGCCAACGTCCTGACTTTC. It is translated as CASSFVPAGANVLTF.

The chain couples TRBV2 to TRBJ1-4, with a tentative D call TRBD1 (6 bases). This CDR3 contains 14 residues. Germline loops: CDR1 SNHLY, CDR2 FYNNEI. V lost 6 bases, J lost 0 bases, and 8 bases lay in between. The CDR3, as DNA: TGTGCCAGCAGCCGGACAGCAACTAATGAAAAACTGTTTTTT. Translated: CASSRTATNEKLFF.

The rearrangement links TRBV7-9 to TRBJ1-2, with 7 bases fitting TRBD1. The V segment lost 3 bases and the J segment 5 bases; nucleotides outside the gene matches: 6. Germline V gives CDR1 SEHNR, CDR2 FQNEAQ (reference sequence). The CDR3 spans 14 residues. For the CDR3, the DNA is TGTGCCAGCAGCTTTTCAGGGACAGCATATGGCTACACCTTC. Residues: CASSFSGTAYGYTF.

This clone is a singleton in its sample. The chain employs TRBV11-2 and TRBJ2-3; 8 bases fit TRBD1. The V and J ends lost 1 base and 5 bases, in that order; junction bases with no gene match: 5. The CDR3 length is 15 residues. CDR1 SGHAT and CDR2 FQNNGV come from the germline V gene. The CDR3 here is CASSLAQGAVDTQYF. The CDR3 nucleotides are TGTGCCAGCAGCTTAGCCCAGGGGGCTGTAGATACGCAGTATTTT.